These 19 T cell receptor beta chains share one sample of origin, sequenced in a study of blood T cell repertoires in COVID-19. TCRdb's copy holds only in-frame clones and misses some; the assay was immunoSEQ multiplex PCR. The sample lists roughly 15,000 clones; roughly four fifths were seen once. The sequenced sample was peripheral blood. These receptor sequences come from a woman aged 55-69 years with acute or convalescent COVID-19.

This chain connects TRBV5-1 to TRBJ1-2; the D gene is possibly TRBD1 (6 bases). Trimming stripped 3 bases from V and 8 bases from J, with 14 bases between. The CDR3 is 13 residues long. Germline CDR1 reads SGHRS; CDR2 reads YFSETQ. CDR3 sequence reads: CASSSTGSGGYTF. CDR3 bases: TGCGCCAGCAGCTCCACAGGGTCGGGCGGCTACACCTTC.

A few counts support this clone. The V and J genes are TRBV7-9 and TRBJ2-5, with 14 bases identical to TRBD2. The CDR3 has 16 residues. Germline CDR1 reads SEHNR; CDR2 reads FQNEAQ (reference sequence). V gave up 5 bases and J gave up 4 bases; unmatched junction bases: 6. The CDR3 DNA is TGTGCCAGCAGCCCGACTAGCGGGAGGGCCTCAGAGACCCAGTACTTC. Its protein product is CASSPTSGRASETQYF.

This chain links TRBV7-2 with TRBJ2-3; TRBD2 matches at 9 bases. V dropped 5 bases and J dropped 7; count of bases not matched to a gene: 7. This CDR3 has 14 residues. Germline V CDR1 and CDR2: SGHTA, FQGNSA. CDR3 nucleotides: TGTGCCAGCAGCATTAGCGGGAGTCATCATACGCAGTATTTT. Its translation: CASSISGSHHTQYF. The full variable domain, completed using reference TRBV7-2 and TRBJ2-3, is GAGVSQSPSNKVTEKGKDVELRCDPISGHTALYWYRQSLGQGLEFLIYFQGNSAPDKSGLPSDRFSAERTGGSVSTLTIQRTQQEDSAVYLCASSISGSHHTQYFGPGTRLTVL.

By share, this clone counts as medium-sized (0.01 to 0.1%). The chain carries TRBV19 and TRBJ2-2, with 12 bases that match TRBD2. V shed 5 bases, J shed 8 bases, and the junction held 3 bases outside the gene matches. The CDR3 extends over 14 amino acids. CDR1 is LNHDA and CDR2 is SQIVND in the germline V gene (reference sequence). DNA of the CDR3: TGTGCCAGTAGTGTCGGGACTAGCGGGGGGGAGCTGTTTTTT. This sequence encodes CASSVGTSGGELFF.

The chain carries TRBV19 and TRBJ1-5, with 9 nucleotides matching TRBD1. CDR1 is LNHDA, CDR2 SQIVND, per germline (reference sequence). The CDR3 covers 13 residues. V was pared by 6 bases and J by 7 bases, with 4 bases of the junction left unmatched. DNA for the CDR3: TGTGCCAGTAGGACGGGACAGGGACAGCCCCAGCATTTT. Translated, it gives CASRTGQGQPQHF. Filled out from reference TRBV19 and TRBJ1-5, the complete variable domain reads DGGITQSPKYLFRKEGQNVTLSCEQNLNHDAMYWYRQDPGQGLRLIYYSQIVNDFQKGDIAEGYSVSREKKESFPLTVTSAQKNPTAFYLCASRTGQGQPQHFGDGTRLSIL.

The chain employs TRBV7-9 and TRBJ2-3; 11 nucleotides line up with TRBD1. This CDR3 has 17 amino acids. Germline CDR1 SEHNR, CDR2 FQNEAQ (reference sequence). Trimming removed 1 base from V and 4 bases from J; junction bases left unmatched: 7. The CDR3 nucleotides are TGTGCCAGCAGCTTAGTGGGACAGGGGGAAGTCGCAGATACGCAGTATTTT. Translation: CASSLVGQGEVADTQYF.

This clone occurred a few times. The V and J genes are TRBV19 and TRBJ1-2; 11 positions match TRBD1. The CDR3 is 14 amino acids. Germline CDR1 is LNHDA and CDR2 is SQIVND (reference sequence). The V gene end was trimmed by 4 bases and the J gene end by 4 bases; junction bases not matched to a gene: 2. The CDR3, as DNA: TGTGCCAGTAGTAGGGGACAGGGGGGCTATGGCTACACCTTC. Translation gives CASSRGQGGYGYTF.

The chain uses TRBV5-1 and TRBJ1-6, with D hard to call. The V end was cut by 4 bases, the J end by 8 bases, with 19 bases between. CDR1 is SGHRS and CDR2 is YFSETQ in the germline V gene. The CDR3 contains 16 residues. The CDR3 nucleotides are TGCGCCAGCAGCCCCGCGCTGACCGGAGGGTATTCACCCCTCCACTTT. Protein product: CASSPALTGGYSPLHF.

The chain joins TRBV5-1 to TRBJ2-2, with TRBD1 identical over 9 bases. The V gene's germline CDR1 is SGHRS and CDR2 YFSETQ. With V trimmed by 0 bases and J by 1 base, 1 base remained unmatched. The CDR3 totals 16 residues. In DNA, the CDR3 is TGCGCCAGCAGCTTGGCGGGACAGGGGAACACCGGGGAGCTGTTTTTT. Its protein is CASSLAGQGNTGELFF.

The CDR3 coding sequence is TGTGCCAGCAGCTTAGCTGGGACAGGGCCGTACTACGAGCAGTACTTC. Translating it yields CASSLAGTGPYYEQYF. V gene TRBV11-2 combines with J gene TRBJ2-7, with 9 bases identical to TRBD1. The CDR3 length is 16 residues. V lost 1 base and J lost 3; bases outside the gene matches: 7. The germline V gene has CDR1 SGHAT and CDR2 FQNNGV.

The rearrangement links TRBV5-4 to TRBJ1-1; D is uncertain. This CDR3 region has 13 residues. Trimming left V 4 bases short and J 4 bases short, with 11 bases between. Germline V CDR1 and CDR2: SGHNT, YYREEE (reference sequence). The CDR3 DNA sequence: TGTGCCAGCAGCCCGGGAGGGCGCACTGAAGCTTTCTTT. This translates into CASSPGGRTEAFF.

The CDR3: CASSLLYGPGIAKNIQYF. CDR3 sequence (DNA): TGTGCCAGCAGCTTATTATACGGTCCGGGAATAGCCAAAAACATTCAGTACTTC. The chain employs TRBV11-2 and TRBJ2-4; tentative D call: TRBD2 (5 bases). The V gene lost 2 bases and the J gene lost 0 bases, with 17 bases spanning the gap. Germline assignment: CDR1 SGHAT and CDR2 FQNNGV. The CDR3 runs 18 residues. The variable domain in full, completed from reference TRBV11-2 and TRBJ2-4, reads EAGVAQSPRYKIIEKRQSVAFWCNPISGHATLYWYQQILGQGPKLLIQFQNNGVVDDSQLPKDRFSAERLKGVDSTLKIQPAKLEDSAVYLCASSLLYGPGIAKNIQYFGAGTRLSVL.

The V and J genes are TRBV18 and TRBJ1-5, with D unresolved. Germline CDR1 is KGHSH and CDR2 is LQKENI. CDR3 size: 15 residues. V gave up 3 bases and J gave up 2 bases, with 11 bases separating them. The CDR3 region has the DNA TGTGCCAGCTCACCGGGAGTAGGCGGCAATCAGCCCCAGCATTTT. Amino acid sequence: CASSPGVGGNQPQHF.

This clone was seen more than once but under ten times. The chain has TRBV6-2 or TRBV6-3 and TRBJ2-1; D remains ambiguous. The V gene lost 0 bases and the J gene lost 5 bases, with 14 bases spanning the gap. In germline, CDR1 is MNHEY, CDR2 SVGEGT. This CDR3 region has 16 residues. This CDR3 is CASSYSLEKLDNEQFF. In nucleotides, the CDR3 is TGTGCCAGCAGTTACTCCTTAGAGAAACTCGACAATGAGCAGTTCTTC.

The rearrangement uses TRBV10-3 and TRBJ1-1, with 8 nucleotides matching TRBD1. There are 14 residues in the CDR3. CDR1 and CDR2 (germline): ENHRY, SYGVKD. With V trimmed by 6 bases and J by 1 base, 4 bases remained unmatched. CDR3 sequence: CAISTGTGNTEAFF. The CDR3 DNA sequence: TGTGCCATCAGCACCGGGACAGGGAACACTGAAGCTTTCTTT.

The CDR3 loop is CASSEIIGGGNTEAFF. The CDR3 DNA follows: TGTGCCAGCAGTGAAATAATAGGGGGCGGAAACACTGAAGCTTTCTTT. The chain uses TRBV6-1 and TRBJ1-1; TRBD1 matches at 7 bases. CDR1 and CDR2 (germline): MNHNS, SASEGT. V dropped 2 bases and J dropped 2; count of bases not matched to a gene: 8. This CDR3 is built from 16 residues.

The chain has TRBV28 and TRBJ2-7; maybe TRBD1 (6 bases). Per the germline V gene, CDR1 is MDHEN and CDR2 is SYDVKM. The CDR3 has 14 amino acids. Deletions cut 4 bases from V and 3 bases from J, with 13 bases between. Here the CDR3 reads CASSSITGSYEQYF. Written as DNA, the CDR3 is TGTGCCAGCAGTTCTATCACAGGGAGCTACGAGCAGTACTTC.

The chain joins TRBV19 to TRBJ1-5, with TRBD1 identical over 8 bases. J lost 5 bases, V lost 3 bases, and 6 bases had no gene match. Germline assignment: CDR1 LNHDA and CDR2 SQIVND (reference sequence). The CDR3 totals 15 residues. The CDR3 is CASSIARQGYQPQHF. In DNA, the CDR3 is TGTGCCAGTAGTATCGCCAGACAGGGGTATCAGCCCCAGCATTTT. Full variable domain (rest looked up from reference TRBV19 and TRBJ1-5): DGGITQSPKYLFRKEGQNVTLSCEQNLNHDAMYWYRQDPGQGLRLIYYSQIVNDFQKGDIAEGYSVSREKKESFPLTVTSAQKNPTAFYLCASSIARQGYQPQHFGDGTRLSIL.

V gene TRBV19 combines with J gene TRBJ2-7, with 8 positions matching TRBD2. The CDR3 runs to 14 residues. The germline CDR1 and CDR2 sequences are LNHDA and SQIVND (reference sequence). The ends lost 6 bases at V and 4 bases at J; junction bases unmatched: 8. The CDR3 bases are TGTGCCAGTAGCACCGCGGGAGGACTGTACGAGCAGTACTTC. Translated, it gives CASSTAGGLYEQYF.